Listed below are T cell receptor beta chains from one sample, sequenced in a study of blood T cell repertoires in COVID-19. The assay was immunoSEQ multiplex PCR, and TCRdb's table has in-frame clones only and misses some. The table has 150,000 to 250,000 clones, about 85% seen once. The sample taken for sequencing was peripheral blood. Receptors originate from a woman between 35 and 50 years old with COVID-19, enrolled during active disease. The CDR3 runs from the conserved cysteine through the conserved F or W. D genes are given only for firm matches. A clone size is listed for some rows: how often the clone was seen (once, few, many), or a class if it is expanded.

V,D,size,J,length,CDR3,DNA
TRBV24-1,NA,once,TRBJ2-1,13,CATSDRGSNEQFF,TGTGCCACCAGTGATAGGGGGTCCAATGAGCAGTTCTTC
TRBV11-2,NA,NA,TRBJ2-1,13,CASSFTGIGEQFF,TGTGCCAGCAGCTTCACAGGGATAGGGGAGCAGTTCTTC
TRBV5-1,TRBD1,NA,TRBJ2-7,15,CASSPITGGDYEQYF,TGCGCCAGCAGCCCAATAACAGGGGGCGACTACGAGCAGTACTTC
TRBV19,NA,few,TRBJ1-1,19,CASSIRLKEGRTRNTEAFF,TGTGCCAGTAGTATTAGACTGAAGGAGGGGAGAACTAGGAACACTGAAGCTTTCTTT
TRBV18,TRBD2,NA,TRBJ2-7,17,CASSTPSGGESSYEQYF,TGTGCCAGCTCAACGCCTAGCGGGGGGGAAAGCTCCTACGAGCAGTACTTC
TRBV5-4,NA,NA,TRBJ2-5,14,CASRPGQFQETQYF,TGTGCCAGCAGGCCTGGACAGTTCCAAGAGACCCAGTACTTC
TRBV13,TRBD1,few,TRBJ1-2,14,CASSLRDRAYGYTF,TGTGCCAGCAGCCTCCGGGACAGGGCCTATGGCTACACCTTC
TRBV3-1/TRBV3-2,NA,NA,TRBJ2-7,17,CASSPTSGDLSPYEQYF,TGTGCCAGCAGCCCCACTTCGGGGGATCTATCCCCCTACGAGCAGTACTTC
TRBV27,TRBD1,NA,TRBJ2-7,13,CASSPSDRDEQYF,TGTGCCAGCAGTCCGAGCGACAGGGACGAGCAGTACTTC
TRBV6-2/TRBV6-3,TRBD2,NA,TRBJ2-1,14,CASSAGGSYNEQFF,TGTGCCAGCAGTGCGGGGGGCTCCTACAATGAGCAGTTCTTC
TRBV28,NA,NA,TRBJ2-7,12,CASSAVSREQYF,TGTGCCAGCAGCGCAGTCTCACGCGAGCAGTACTTC
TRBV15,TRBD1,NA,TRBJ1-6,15,CATSRNRGLNSPLHF,TGTGCCACCAGCAGGAACAGGGGGTTGAATTCACCCCTCCACTTT
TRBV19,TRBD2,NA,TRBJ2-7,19,CATEAGRGLAGGPSYEQYF,TGTGCCACTGAGGCCGGTCGGGGACTAGCGGGAGGGCCTTCCTACGAGCAGTACTTC
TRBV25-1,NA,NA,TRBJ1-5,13,CASSRGEGQPQHF,TGTGCCAGCAGTCGGGGGGAGGGTCAGCCCCAGCATTTT
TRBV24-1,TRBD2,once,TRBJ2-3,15,CATSVGAGGSDTQYF,TGTGCCACCAGTGTTGGAGCGGGGGGTTCGGATACGCAGTATTTT
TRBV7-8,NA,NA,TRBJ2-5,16,CASSLAGGAGQETQYF,TGTGCCAGCAGCTTAGCGGGCGGGGCAGGTCAAGAGACCCAGTACTTC
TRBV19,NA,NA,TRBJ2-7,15,CASSETSKSSYEQYF,TGTGCCAGTAGCGAAACTAGCAAAAGCTCCTACGAGCAGTACTTC
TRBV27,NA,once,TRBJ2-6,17,CASSPGLFYSGANVLTF,TGTGCCAGCAGTCCTGGACTATTCTACTCTGGGGCCAACGTCCTGACTTTC
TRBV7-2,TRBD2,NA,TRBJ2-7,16,CASSFLSVASGYEQYF,TGTGCCAGCAGCTTCCTGTCGGTGGCTAGCGGCTACGAGCAGTACTTC
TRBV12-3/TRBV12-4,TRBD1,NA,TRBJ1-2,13,CASSLGDRGSYTF,TGTGCCAGCAGTTTGGGGGACAGGGGAAGCTACACCTTC
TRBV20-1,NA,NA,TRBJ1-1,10,CSERGTEAFF,TGCAGTGAACGAGGGACTGAAGCTTTCTTT
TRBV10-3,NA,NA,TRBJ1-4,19,CAISELGTPIGATNEKLFF,TGTGCCATCAGTGAGCTCGGGACACCAATCGGGGCAACTAATGAAAAACTGTTTTTT
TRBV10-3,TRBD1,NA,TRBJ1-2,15,CAISESRQGAYGYTF,TGTGCCATCAGTGAGTCCCGACAGGGGGCCTATGGCTACACCTTC
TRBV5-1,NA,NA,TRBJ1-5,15,CASSLGGSLNQPQHF,TGCGCCAGCAGCTTGGGCGGCAGCCTCAATCAGCCCCAGCATTTT
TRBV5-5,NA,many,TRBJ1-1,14,CASSLDEGNTEAFF,TGTGCCAGCAGCTTGGATGAGGGGAACACTGAAGCTTTCTTT
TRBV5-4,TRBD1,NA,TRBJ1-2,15,CASSPRDRESYGYTF,TGTGCCAGCAGCCCGAGGGACAGGGAGTCCTATGGCTACACCTTC
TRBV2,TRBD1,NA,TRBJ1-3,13,CASTGQGGNTIYF,TGTGCCAGTACTGGACAGGGTGGAAACACCATATATTTT
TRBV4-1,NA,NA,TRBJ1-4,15,CASSQGTVINEKLFF,TGCGCCAGCAGCCAAGGGACAGTTATTAATGAAAAACTGTTTTTT
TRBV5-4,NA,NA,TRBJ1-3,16,CASSLDPYTSGNTIYF,TGTGCCAGCAGCTTGGATCCATATACTTCTGGAAACACCATATATTTT
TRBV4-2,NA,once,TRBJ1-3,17,CASSQDLPRGSGNTIYF,TGTGCCAGCAGCCAAGATCTTCCGCGGGGCTCTGGAAACACCATATATTTT
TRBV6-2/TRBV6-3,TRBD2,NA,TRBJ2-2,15,CASSRRTRDTGELFF,TGTGCCAGCAGCCGTCGGACTAGAGACACCGGGGAGCTGTTTTTT
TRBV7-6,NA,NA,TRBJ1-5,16,CASSPNSRGIPQPQHF,TGTGCCAGCAGCCCGAACTCCAGGGGAATTCCACAGCCCCAGCATTTT
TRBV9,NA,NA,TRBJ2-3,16,CASSVGPGSSTDTQYF,TGTGCCAGCAGCGTAGGGCCGGGGAGTAGCACAGATACGCAGTATTTT
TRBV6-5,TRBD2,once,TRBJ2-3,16,CASSSPAGGGTDTQYF,TGTGCCAGCAGTTCCCCTGCGGGGGGCGGCACAGATACGCAGTATTTT
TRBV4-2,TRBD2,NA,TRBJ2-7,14,CASSLGLASYEQYF,TGTGCCAGCAGCCTGGGACTAGCTTCCTACGAGCAGTACTTC
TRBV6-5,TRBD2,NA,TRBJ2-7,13,CASSSSGDYEQYF,TGTGCCAGCAGTAGCAGCGGGGACTACGAGCAGTACTTC
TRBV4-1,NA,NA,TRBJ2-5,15,CASSPYMGGQETQYF,TGCGCCAGCAGCCCGTATATGGGGGGCCAAGAGACCCAGTACTTC
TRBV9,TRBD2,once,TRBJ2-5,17,CASSVGLSGSPIETQYF,TGTGCCAGCAGCGTCGGACTTAGCGGGAGCCCCATAGAGACCCAGTACTTC
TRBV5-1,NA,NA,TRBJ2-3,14,CASSLTRRTDTQYF,TGCGCCAGCAGCTTAACGCGCCGCACAGATACGCAGTATTTT
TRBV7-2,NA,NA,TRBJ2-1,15,CASSLVRTAYNEQFF,TGTGCCAGCAGCTTAGTTCGGACAGCCTACAATGAGCAGTTCTTC